Below, one T cell receptor beta chain is given with its context. This entry comes from a study of blood T cell repertoires in COVID-19. Study information: Whether acute or convalescent, the COVID-19 samples came from the United States, Italy and Spain.

The length of the CDR3 is 13 residues. Germline CDR1 SGHDT, CDR2 YYEEEE. Unmatched junction bases numbered 3, after V lost 1 base and J lost 5 bases. In the source study's methods: How many nucleated cells were present was estimated from reference gene primer amplification. Only in-frame clones appear in the TCRdb table, and some are missing; sequencing was by immunoSEQ multiplex PCR. V, J and clone size were drawn from that table, and D and trimming were deduced from the DNA. The repertoire holds a few hundred thousand clones, with approximately 89% as singletons. The V call is TRBV5-6, the J call TRBJ2-7; 7 bases are a match to TRBD1. Material for sequencing was peripheral blood. This TCR was recovered from a woman aged 25 to 39 with COVID-19, enrolled during active disease. The CDR3 loop is CASSLFQGDEQYF. The CDR3 bases are TGTGCCAGCAGCTTGTTTCAGGGGGACGAGCAGTACTTC.